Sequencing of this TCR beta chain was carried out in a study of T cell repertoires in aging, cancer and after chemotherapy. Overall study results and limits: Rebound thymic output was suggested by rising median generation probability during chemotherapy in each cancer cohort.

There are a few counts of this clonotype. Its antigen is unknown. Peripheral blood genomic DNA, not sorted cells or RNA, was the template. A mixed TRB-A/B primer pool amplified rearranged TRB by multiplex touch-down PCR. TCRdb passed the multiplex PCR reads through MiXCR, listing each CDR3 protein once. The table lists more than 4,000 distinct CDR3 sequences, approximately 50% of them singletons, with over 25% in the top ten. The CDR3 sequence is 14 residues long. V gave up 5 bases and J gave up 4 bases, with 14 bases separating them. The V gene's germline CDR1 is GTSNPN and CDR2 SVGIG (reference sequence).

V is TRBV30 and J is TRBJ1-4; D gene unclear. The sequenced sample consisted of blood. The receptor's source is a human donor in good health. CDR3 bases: TGTGCCTGGGCCTTACAGCCTTTTAATGAAAAACTGTTTTTT. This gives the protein CAWALQPFNEKLFF.